This passage covers 5 T cell receptor beta chains from one sample sequenced in a study of control samples from healthy donors and cancer patients. Libraries were prepared by immunoSEQ multiplex PCR; TCRdb keeps only in-frame clonotypes and omits some of them. The sample holds roughly 49,000 clones, roughly 90% seen once. Sequenced material: PBMCs. The receptors shown here come from a man aged 45-65 years with head and neck cancer.

The chain has TRBV7-9 and TRBJ2-3, with TRBD1 matching over 7 bases. The CDR3 length is 18 residues. Germline CDR1 reads SEHNR; CDR2 reads FQNEAQ (reference sequence). Trimming cost V 1 base and J 8 bases; bases outside gene matches: 18. This CDR3 reads CASSLGLTGIEEYGTQYF. In nucleotides, the CDR3 is TGTGCCAGCAGCTTAGGGCTGACAGGGATCGAGGAGTATGGTACGCAGTATTTT. Looking up the rest from reference TRBV7-9 and TRBJ2-3 gives the full variable domain: DTGVSQNPRHKITKRGQNVTFRCDPISEHNRLYWYRQTLGQGPEFLTYFQNEAQLEKSRLLSDRFSAERPKGSFSTLEIQRTEQGDSAMYLCASSLGLTGIEEYGTQYFGPGTRLTVL.

The rearrangement links TRBV25-1 to TRBJ2-7; D is unclear. This CDR3 spans 12 amino acids. V was shortened by 4 bases and J by 6 bases, with 10 bases between the two germline ends. Looked up from germline, CDR1 is MGHDK and CDR2 is SYGVNS. The CDR3 protein is CASSGHQPEQYF. As DNA, the CDR3 is TGTGCCAGCAGTGGGCATCAACCCGAGCAGTACTTC.

The chain couples TRBV6-2 or TRBV6-3 to TRBJ2-3; 14 bases match TRBD2. CDR3 size: 20 residues. Germline V gives CDR1 MNHEY, CDR2 SVGEGT. V was clipped by 6 bases and J by 1 base; unmatched bases: 15. The CDR3, as DNA: TGTGCCAGCAGCCGTCTCGGGGCTCCGACTAGCGGGGGGGGCACAGATACGCAGTATTTT. Translating it yields CASSRLGAPTSGGGTDTQYF.

This clone was seen a single time. This chain connects TRBV5-1 to TRBJ2-3, with TRBD1 matching over 10 bases. The CDR3 is 16 residues long. Germline CDR1 is SGHRS and CDR2 is YFSETQ. V trimming: 0 bases; J trimming: 3 bases; junction bases outside the gene matches: 4. The CDR3, as DNA: TGCGCCAGCAGCTTGGGAGGACAGGGGGTGACAGATACGCAGTATTTT. Its protein product is CASSLGGQGVTDTQYF.

The chain employs TRBV5-6 and TRBJ2-5; D is unclear. The germline V gene encodes CDR1 SGHDT and CDR2 YYEEEE. Between the trimmed V and J ends, which lost 0 bases and 8 bases, there was a span of 11 bases. CDR3 size: 13 residues. This chain's CDR3 is CASSLGSESTQYF. The DNA of the CDR3 is TGTGCCAGCAGCTTGGGTTCGGAGAGTACCCAGTACTTC. The full variable domain, its missing parts supplied by reference TRBV5-6 and TRBJ2-5, is DAGVTQSPTHLIKTRGQQVTLRCSPKSGHDTVSWYQQALGQGPQFIFQYYEEEERQRGNFPDRFSGHQFPNYSSELNVNALLLGDSALYLCASSLGSESTQYFGPGTRLLVL.